The sample holds many counts of the clone carrying this T cell receptor (beta chain). Arm-PCR with iRepertoire HTBI primers amplified the CDR3 regions for these TCR beta libraries. As handled by the study authors: Sequenced samples collectively carried 60 to 75 TRBV and 12 to 15 TRBJ segments. Each CDR3 protein gets one entry after TCRdb re-called the multiplex PCR reads with MiXCR. What appears here as the V and J calls and clone size reflects TCRdb's work, not the paper's. The data contain about 440,000 distinct CDR3 sequences, 15% of them singletons. V lost 2 bases and J lost 7; bases outside the gene matches: 6. The CDR3 length is 15 residues. Germline lookup yields CDR1 SGHAT and CDR2 FQNNGV. The time point here: newly diagnosed GD, antithyroid drugs for less than 3 months. Isolated PBMC RNA provided the starting material for the TCR library. This record belongs to a study of regulatory T cells in long-lasting Graves disease.

The sample was also linked to a second study, of T cells in Graves' hyperthyroidism and ophthalmopathy.

The sequences come from peripheral blood mononuclear cells (PBMCs), collected at new diagnosis, from a patient treated with antithyroid drugs. This TCR was sampled from a woman aged 30 to 39 with Graves disease. This chain connects TRBV11-2 to TRBJ2-2, with 8 bases aligning to TRBD1. CDR3 coding DNA: TGTGCCAGCAGCTTATGGACAGGGTCTCACGGGGAGCTGTTTTTT. Its protein is CASSLWTGSHGELFF.